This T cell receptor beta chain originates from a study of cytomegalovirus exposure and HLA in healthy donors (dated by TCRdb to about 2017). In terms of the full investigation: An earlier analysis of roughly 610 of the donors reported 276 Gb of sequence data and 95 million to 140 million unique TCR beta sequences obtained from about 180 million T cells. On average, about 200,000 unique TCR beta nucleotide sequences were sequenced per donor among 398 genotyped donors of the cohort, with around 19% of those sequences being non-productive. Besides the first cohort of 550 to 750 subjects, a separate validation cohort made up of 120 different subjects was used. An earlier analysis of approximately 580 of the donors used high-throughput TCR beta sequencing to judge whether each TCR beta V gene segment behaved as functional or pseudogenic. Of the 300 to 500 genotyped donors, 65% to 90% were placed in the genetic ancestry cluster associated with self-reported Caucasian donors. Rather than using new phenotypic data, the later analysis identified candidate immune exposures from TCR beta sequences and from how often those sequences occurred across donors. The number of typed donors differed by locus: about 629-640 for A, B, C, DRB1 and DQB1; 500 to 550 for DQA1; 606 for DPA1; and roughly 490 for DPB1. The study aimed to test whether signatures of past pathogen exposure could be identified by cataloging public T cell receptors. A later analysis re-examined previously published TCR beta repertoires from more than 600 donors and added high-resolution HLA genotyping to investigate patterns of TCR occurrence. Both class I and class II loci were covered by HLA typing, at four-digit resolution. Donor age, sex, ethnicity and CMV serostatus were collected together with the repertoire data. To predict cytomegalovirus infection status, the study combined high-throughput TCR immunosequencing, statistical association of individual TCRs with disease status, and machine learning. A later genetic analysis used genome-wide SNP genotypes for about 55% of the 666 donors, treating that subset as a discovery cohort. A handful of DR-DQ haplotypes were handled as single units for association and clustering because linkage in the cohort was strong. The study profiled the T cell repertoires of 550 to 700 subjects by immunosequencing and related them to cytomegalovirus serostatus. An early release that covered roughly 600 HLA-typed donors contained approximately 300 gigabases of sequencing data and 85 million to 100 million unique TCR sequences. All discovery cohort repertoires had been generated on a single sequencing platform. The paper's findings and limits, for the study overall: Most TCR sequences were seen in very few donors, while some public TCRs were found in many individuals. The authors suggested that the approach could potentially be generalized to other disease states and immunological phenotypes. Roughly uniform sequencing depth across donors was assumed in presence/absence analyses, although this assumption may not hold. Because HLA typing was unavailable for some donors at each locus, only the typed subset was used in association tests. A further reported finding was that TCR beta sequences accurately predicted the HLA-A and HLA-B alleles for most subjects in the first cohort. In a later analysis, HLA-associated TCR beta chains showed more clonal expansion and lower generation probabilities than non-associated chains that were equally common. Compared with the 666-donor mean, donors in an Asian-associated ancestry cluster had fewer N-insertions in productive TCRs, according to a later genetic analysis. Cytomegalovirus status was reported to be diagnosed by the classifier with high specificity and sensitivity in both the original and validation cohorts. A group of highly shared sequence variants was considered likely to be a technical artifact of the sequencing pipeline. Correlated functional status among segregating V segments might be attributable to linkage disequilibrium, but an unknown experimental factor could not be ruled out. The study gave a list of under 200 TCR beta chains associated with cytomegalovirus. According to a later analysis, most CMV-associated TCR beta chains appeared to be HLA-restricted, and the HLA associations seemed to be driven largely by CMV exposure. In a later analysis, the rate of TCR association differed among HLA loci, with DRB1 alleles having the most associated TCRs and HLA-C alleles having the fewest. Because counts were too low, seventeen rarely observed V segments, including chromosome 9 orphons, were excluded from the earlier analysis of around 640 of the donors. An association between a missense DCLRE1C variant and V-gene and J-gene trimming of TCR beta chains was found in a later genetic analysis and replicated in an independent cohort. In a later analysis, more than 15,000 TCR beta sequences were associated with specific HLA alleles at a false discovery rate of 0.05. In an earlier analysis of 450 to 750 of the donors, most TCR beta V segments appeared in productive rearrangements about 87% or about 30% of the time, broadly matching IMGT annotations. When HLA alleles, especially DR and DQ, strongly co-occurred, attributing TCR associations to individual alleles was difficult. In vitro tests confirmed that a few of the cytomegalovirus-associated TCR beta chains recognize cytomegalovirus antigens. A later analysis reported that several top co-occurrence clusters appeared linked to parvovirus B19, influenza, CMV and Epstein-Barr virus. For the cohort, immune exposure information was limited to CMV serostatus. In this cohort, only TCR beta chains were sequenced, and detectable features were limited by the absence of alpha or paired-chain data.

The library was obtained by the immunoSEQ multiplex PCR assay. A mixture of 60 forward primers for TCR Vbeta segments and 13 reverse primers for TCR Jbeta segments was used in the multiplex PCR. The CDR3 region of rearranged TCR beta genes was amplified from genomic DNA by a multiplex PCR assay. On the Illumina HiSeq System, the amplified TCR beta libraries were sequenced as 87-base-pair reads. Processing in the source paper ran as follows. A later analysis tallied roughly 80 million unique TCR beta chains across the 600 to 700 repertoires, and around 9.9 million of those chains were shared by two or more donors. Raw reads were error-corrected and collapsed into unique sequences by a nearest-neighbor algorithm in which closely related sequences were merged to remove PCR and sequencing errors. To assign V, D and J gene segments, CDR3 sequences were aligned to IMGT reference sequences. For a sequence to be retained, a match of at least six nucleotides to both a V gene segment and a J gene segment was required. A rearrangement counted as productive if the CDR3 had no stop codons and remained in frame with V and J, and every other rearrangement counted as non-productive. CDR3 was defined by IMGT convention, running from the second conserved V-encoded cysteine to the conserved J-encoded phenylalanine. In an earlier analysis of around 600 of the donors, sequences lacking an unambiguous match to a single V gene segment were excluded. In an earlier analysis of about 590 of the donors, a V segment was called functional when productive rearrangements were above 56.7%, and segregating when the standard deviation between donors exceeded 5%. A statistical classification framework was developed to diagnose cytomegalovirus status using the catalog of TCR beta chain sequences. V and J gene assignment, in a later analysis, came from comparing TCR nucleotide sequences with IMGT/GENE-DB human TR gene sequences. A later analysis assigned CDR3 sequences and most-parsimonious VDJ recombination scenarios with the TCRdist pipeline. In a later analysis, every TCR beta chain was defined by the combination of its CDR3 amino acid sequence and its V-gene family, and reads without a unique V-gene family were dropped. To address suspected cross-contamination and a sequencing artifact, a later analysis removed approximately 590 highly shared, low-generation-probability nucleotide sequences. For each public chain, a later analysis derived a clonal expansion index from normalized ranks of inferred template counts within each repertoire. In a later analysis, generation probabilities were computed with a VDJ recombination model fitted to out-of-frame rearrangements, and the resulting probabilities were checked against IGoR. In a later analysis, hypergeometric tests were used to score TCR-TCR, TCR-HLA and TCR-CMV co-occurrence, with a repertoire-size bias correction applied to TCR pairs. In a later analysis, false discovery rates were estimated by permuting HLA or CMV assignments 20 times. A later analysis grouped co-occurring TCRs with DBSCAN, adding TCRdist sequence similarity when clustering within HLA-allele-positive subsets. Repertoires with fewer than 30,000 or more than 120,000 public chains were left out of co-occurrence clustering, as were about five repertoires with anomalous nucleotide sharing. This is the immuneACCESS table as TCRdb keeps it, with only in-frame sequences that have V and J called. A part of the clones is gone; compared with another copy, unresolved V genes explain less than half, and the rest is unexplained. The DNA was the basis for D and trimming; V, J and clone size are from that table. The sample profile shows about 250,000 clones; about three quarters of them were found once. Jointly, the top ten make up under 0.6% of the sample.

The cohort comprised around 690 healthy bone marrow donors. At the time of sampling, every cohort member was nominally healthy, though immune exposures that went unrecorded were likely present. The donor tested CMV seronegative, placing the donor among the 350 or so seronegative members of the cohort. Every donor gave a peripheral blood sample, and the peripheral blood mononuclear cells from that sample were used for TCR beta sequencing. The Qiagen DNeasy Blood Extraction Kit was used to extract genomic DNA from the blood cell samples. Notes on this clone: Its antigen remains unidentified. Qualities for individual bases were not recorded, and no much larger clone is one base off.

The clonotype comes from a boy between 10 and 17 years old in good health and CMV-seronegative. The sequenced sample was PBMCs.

Here the CDR3 is given as CASSRPSGGTEAFF. The nucleotide sequence reads TGTGCCAGCTCCCGCCCCTCAGGGGGCACTGAAGCTTTCTTT. The rearranged chain carries TRBV18 and TRBJ1-1, with 7 bases aligning to TRBD1. Trimming accounts for 6 bases at V and 4 bases at J, while the number of junction bases matched to no gene is 8. CDR1 and CDR2 are read off the germline V gene as KGHSH and LQKENI. From cysteine to phenylalanine, the CDR3 is 14 amino acids long. Kept here is only the CDR3 DNA, which spans 42 bases and is read in frame from base 1.